The source of this T cell receptor beta chain is a study of vaccination effects on CD4 cells after COVID-19. For the study at large: Samples were collected from a few convalescent patients early and late following vaccination. Cultures used fewer than 2.5 million PBMC per well, 9 to 10 IU/ml IL-2 and around 9.8 ug/ml peptides. Study observations and caveats: Clones arising from infection and from vaccination showed marked clonal contraction late after vaccination.

Clones were read by immunoSEQ multiplex PCR, and TCRdb kept only the in-frame ones, dropping some. The data show tens of thousands of clones, roughly 75% seen once. CDR1 and CDR2 from the germline V gene are SQVTM and ANQGSEA. The CDR3 runs to 13 residues. Of note for this clone: The antigen is undetermined. A read error may produce the germline difference seen at one junction end. The same CDR3 can be traced to other DNA sequences in this sample.

Scientists isolated CD4+ T cells after an approximately ten-day culture period ended. The person's infection with SARS-CoV-2, confirmed by PCR, took place between March and December 2020. Participants were vaccinated with two doses of either the BNT162b2 or mRNA-1273 vaccine. IL-2 medium supplanted half the medium on days 3 and 7. The source material was CD4+ T cells from PBMCs cultured without peptide, sampled after COVID-19 vaccination. The chain employs TRBV29-1 and TRBJ1-2, with no clear D. The source of this sequence is a human donor who had a prior SARS-CoV-2 infection. The CDR3 reads CSVEDRTSYGYTF. The CDR3 region has the DNA TGCAGCGTTGAAGACAGGACCTCTTATGGCTACACTTTC. Drawing the rest from reference TRBV29-1 and TRBJ1-2, the complete variable domain is SAVISQKPSRDICQRGTSLTIQCQVDSQVTMMFWYRQQPGQSLTLIATANQGSEATYESGFVIDKFPISRPNLTFSTLTVSNMSPEDSSIYLCSVEDRTSYGYTFGSGTRLTVV.